These T cell receptor beta chains were read from a single sample in a study of CD8+CD57+ T cells in acquired aplastic anemia. One entry per CDR3 protein results from TCRdb running MiXCR on the reads. The sample has 200,000 to 250,000 distinct CDR3 sequences, about 62% seen once. The specimen sequenced was sorted CD4+, CD8+, or CD8+CD57+ T cells (not recorded which) from PBMCs. Receptors originate from a human donor with aplastic anemia. The CDR3 runs from the conserved cysteine through the conserved F or W. The D gene is left open where the match is weak. Rows may omit the clone size; those that give it use once, few, many or a size class.

V	D	J	size	CDR3	DNA
TRBV7-3	TRBD1	TRBJ2-1	few	CASSLGVGQGLNEQFF	TGTGCCAGCAGCTTAGGGGTCGGACAGGGGTTGAATGAGCAGTTCTTC
TRBV20-1	NA	TRBJ1-1	NA	CSPGGGSKAEAFF	TGCAGTCCCGGGGGGGGGTCGAAGGCTGAAGCTTTCTTT
TRBV7-2	NA	TRBJ1-2	once	CASSPLDGYTF	TGTGCCAGCAGCCCCTTAGATGGCTACACCTTC
TRBV7-6	TRBD2	TRBJ2-1	NA	CASSSPSGGANEQFF	TGTGCCAGTTCGAGTCCTAGCGGGGGGGCCAATGAGCAGTTCTTC
TRBV5-8	NA	TRBJ1-1	few	CASSLGDNVNTEAFF	TGTGCCAGCAGCTTGGGAGACAACGTGAACACTGAAGCTTTCTTT
TRBV7-8	NA	TRBJ2-7	many	CASSSHRVRAEQYF	TGTGCCAGCAGCTCCCACAGGGTCCGCGCCGAGCAGTACTTC
TRBV14	TRBD2	TRBJ2-2	NA	CATSGNTGELFF	TGTGCCACTAGCGGGAACACCGGGGAGCTGTTTTTT
TRBV10-3	NA	TRBJ2-5	few	CATTGGGRTETQYF	TGTGCCACCACAGGTGGGGGGAGAACAGAGACCCAGTACTTC
TRBV29-1	TRBD2	TRBJ2-2	NA	CSAGTSAGGGELFF	TGCAGCGCCGGGACTAGCGCCGGAGGAGGGGAGCTGTTTTTT
TRBV2	NA	TRBJ2-5	NA	CASSAASRGSETQYF	TGTGCCAGCAGTGCGGCGTCGAGGGGGAGTGAGACCCAGTACTTC
TRBV10-3	NA	TRBJ2-1	few	CAIRDSKDEQFF	TGTGCCATCAGGGACAGTAAGGATGAGCAGTTCTTC
TRBV20-1	TRBD2	TRBJ2-3	once	CSAPGGPRTDTQYF	TGCAGTGCCCCGGGGGGACCACGCACAGATACGCAGTATTTT
TRBV12-3/TRBV12-4	NA	TRBJ1-1	many	CASSLRAGVNTEAFF	TGTGCCAGCAGCCTCCGGGCCGGGGTGAACACTGAAGCTTTCTTT
TRBV20-1	NA	TRBJ2-3	NA	CSARGSSSHTDTQYF	TGCAGTGCTAGAGGGTCCAGCTCACACACAGATACGCAGTATTTT
TRBV7-2	NA	TRBJ2-7	few	CASSDRRSSYEQYF	TGTGCCAGCAGCGACAGGAGGAGCTCCTACGAGCAGTACTTC
TRBV2	TRBD1	TRBJ2-3	NA	CASSYDRAPDTQYF	TGTGCCAGCAGTTATGACAGGGCCCCCGATACGCAGTATTTT
TRBV7-2	TRBD1	TRBJ2-7	NA	CASSTDRGSSYEQYF	TGTGCCAGCAGCACGGACAGGGGAAGCTCCTACGAGCAGTACTTC
TRBV9	NA	TRBJ2-3	NA	CASSPGTGTDTQYF	TGTGCCAGCAGCCCGGGAACCGGCACAGATACGCAGTATTTT
TRBV2	TRBD1	TRBJ2-2	NA	CASSEVTGGGELFF	TGTGCCAGCAGTGAAGTAACAGGGGGAGGGGAGCTGTTTTTT
TRBV4-1	NA	TRBJ2-7	many	CASSQDPSFSYEQYF	TGCGCCAGCAGCCAAGATCCCAGTTTCTCCTACGAGCAGTACTTC
TRBV7-9	NA	TRBJ1-6	few	CASSVDGFTLHF	TGTGCCAGCAGCGTAGATGGGTTCACCCTCCACTTT
TRBV14	NA	TRBJ1-1	NA	CASSRGRGGTEAFF	TGTGCCAGCAGCCGGGGCCGGGGAGGGACTGAAGCTTTCTTT
TRBV2	TRBD2	TRBJ2-3	NA	CATSAGTSGYTDTQYF	TGTGCCACCAGTGCAGGGACTAGCGGCTACACAGATACGCAGTATTTT
TRBV6-5	NA	TRBJ2-1	NA	CASRPGPQAFDEQFF	TGTGCCAGCAGACCCGGACCCCAGGCATTCGATGAGCAGTTCTTC
TRBV10-3	NA	TRBJ2-1	NA	CAITGQGDNEQFF	TGTGCCATCACGGGGCAGGGAGACAATGAGCAGTTCTTC
TRBV12-3/TRBV12-4	TRBD2	TRBJ2-7	NA	CASSPRGVAGGREQYF	TGTGCCAGCAGCCCCCGTGGGGTAGCGGGAGGTAGGGAGCAGTACTTC
TRBV15	NA	TRBJ2-5	NA	CATSRDRIFRETQYF	TGTGCCACCAGCAGAGATCGTATTTTCCGAGAGACCCAGTACTTC
TRBV2	TRBD1	TRBJ2-1	NA	CASSIETGYGEQFF	TGTGCCAGCAGTATCGAGACAGGGTACGGTGAGCAGTTCTTC
TRBV20-1	TRBD1	TRBJ1-2	NA	CSARCGQGSYTF	TGCAGTGCTAGATGCGGACAGGGTAGCTACACCTTC
TRBV5-1	TRBD1	TRBJ2-1	NA	CASSFWTGENYNEQFF	TGCGCCAGCAGCTTTTGGACAGGGGAAAACTACAACGAGCAGTTCTTC
TRBV5-1	TRBD2	TRBJ2-1	NA	CASGTVRGGDNEQFF	TGCGCAAGCGGAACCGTGCGGGGGGGGGACAATGAGCAGTTCTTC
TRBV20-1	NA	TRBJ2-7	NA	CSARDQPYEQYF	TGCAGTGCTAGAGATCAGCCCTACGAGCAGTACTTC
TRBV10-3	TRBD1	TRBJ2-7	NA	CAISENGQGTYEQYF	TGTGCCATCAGCGAAAACGGACAGGGAACCTACGAGCAGTACTTC
TRBV2	TRBD1	TRBJ2-7	NA	CASTNTIRDRVTYEQYF	TGTGCCAGCACCAATACTATCCGGGACAGGGTAACCTACGAGCAGTACTTC
TRBV7-8	NA	TRBJ2-7	NA	CASSLDWQGNEQYF	TGTGCCAGCAGCTTAGATTGGCAGGGTAACGAGCAGTACTTC
TRBV29-1	TRBD2	TRBJ2-1	few	CSSTVGLAGYEQFF	TGCAGCTCCACCGTGGGACTAGCGGGGTATGAGCAGTTCTTC
TRBV25-1	NA	TRBJ2-1	NA	CASKGTSSYNEQFF	TGTGCCAGCAAAGGAACAAGCTCCTACAATGAGCAGTTCTTC
TRBV7-9	TRBD1	TRBJ1-2	NA	CAGSRQGIYGYTF	TGTGCCGGCAGCCGACAGGGTATCTATGGCTACACCTTC
TRBV30	NA	TRBJ1-6	NA	CAWSVTGSLHF	TGTGCCTGGAGTGTAACCGGTTCCCTCCACTTT
TRBV2	TRBD1	TRBJ1-2	once	CASRGQGADGYTF	TGTGCCAGCAGGGGACAGGGGGCAGATGGCTACACCTTC
TRBV6-2/TRBV6-3	NA	TRBJ2-3	NA	CASSNTVPDTQYF	TGTGCCAGCAGCAATACAGTTCCAGATACGCAGTATTTT
TRBV7-2	TRBD2	TRBJ2-7	NA	CASSRSTSGNYEQYF	TGTGCCAGCAGCCGTTCAACTAGCGGGAATTACGAGCAGTACTTC
TRBV9	TRBD1	TRBJ2-7	NA	CASNVGQGVSEQCF	TGTGCCAGCAACGTAGGACAGGGGGTTTCCGAGCAGTGCTTC
TRBV28	NA	TRBJ1-5	few	CASSLSRLLDQPQHF	TGTGCCAGCAGTTTGTCTCGGCTCCTGGATCAGCCCCAGCATTTT
TRBV7-9	NA	TRBJ1-2	NA	CASSLKADPNYGYTF	TGTGCCAGCAGCTTAAAGGCAGACCCGAACTATGGCTACACCTTC
TRBV7-9	NA	TRBJ2-1	NA	CASSSRGPVYEQFF	TGTGCCAGCAGCTCTCGGGGGCCGGTCTATGAGCAGTTCTTC
TRBV9	TRBD1	TRBJ2-3	NA	CASSVEDRVGTDTQYF	TGTGCCAGCAGCGTAGAGGACAGGGTTGGGACAGATACGCAGTATTTT
TRBV7-9	NA	TRBJ2-7	NA	CASSLAQSSYEQYF	TGTGCCAGCAGCTTAGCACAGAGCTCCTACGAGCAGTACTTC
TRBV7-3	NA	TRBJ2-7	NA	CASSAQEPSYEQYF	TGTGCCAGCAGCGCGCAGGAACCTTCCTACGAGCAGTACTTC
TRBV20-1	TRBD1	TRBJ1-2	NA	CSAGQQDRAFNYGYTF	TGCAGTGCTGGCCAACAGGACAGGGCGTTCAACTATGGCTACACCTTC
TRBV20-1	NA	TRBJ2-5	NA	CSARDIRGVGETQYF	TGCAGTGCTAGAGATATTCGCGGGGTAGGAGAGACCCAGTACTTC
TRBV5-1	NA	TRBJ1-6	NA	CASSLWAVSSYNSPLHF	TGCGCCAGCAGCTTGTGGGCAGTGAGCTCCTATAATTCACCCCTCCACTTT
TRBV5-1	TRBD1	TRBJ2-4	many	CASSLAVPTGENIQYF	TGCGCCAGCAGCTTGGCTGTTCCGACAGGGGAAAACATTCAGTACTTC
TRBV2	NA	TRBJ2-7	NA	CASGPTARAYEQYF	TGTGCCAGCGGCCCCACGGCCAGAGCCTACGAGCAGTACTTC